Shown below are 19 T cell receptor beta chains from a single sample sequenced in a study of T-cell reconstitution after alpha-beta-depleted transplantation in children. Preparing the TCRbeta library involved the use of unique molecular identifiers. TCRdb re-called the PCR reads with MiXCR, one entry per CDR3 protein. Among 250,000 to 300,000 distinct CDR3 sequences listed, just over 7.5% were seen once. Study-level points and caveats: Once a year had passed after transplant, T-cell counts and diversity came mostly from newly produced T cells.

Antigens of these TCRs are unknown. The source was peripheral blood, collected 360 days after TCRalphabeta/CD19-depleted stem cell transplant. These receptors came from a female patient aged 2-9 years who had a stem cell transplant for Fanconi anemia, so the T cells may come from the graft donor.

This clonotype was observed a handful of times. The chain links TRBV19 to TRBJ1-6; D is unclear. The V gene lost 3 bases and the J gene lost 9 bases, with 6 bases spanning the gap. CDR1 is LNHDA and CDR2 is SQIVND in the germline V gene (reference sequence). This CDR3 has 12 residues. CDR3 nucleotides: TGTGCCAGTAGTATTTCGGGTTCACCCCTCCACTTT. Translated: CASSISGSPLHF.

This clonotype has at least ten counts. CDR3 in DNA: TGTGCCAGCAGTCGAGAGAGGGGTGGACTAGATACGCAGTATTTT. It codes for CASSRERGGLDTQYF. The V and J genes are TRBV6-1 and TRBJ2-3; D may be TRBD1 or TRBD2 (5 bases each). The V end was cut by 5 bases, the J end by 5 bases, with 17 bases between. CDR1 and CDR2 from the germline V gene are MNHNS and SASEGT. CDR3 size: 15 residues.

This clonotype was counted ten times or more. V gene TRBV11-2 combines with J gene TRBJ2-5; a weak D match, TRBD2 (5 bases). CDR1 is SGHAT and CDR2 is FQNNGV in the germline V gene. Deletions cut 1 base from V and 2 bases from J, with 26 bases between. The CDR3 sequence is 20 residues long. The CDR3 spells CASSLVRGAVGSGEQETQYF. The DNA for the CDR3 is TGTGCCAGCAGCTTAGTTAGAGGCGCAGTCGGCAGCGGAGAGCAAGAGACCCAGTACTTC. The full variable domain, in which reference TRBV11-2 and TRBJ2-5 provide the parts outside the CDR3, is EAGVAQSPRYKIIEKRQSVAFWCNPISGHATLYWYQQILGQGPKLLIQFQNNGVVDDSQLPKDRFSAERLKGVDSTLKIQPAKLEDSAVYLCASSLVRGAVGSGEQETQYFGPGTRLLVL.

This rearrangement joins TRBV10-3 to TRBJ2-3, with TRBD1 matching over 8 bases. V was clipped by 0 bases and J by 6 bases; unmatched bases: 14. Germline CDR1 ENHRY, CDR2 SYGVKD. The CDR3 spans 18 residues. The DNA for the CDR3 is TGTGCCATCAGTGAGTCAGAGGGCGTGGGACAGGCCCCCGATACGCAGTATTTT. Translation: CAISESEGVGQAPDTQYF.

This clonotype was counted at least ten times. The chain employs TRBV20-1 and TRBJ1-6; TRBD1 is a possible D gene (6 bases). Germline loops: CDR1 DFQATT, CDR2 SNEGSKA (reference sequence). The V end lost 0 bases, the J end lost 6 bases, and 12 bases lay between the germline ends. This CDR3 contains 15 residues. CDR3 sequence: CSARDRIRGNSPLHF. DNA for the CDR3: TGCAGTGCTAGAGATCGGATCAGGGGTAATTCACCCCTCCACTTT.

The rearrangement joins TRBV4-2 to TRBJ1-3, with D possibly being TRBD1 (6 bases). The CDR3 spans 17 residues. Germline-derived CDR1 and CDR2 are LGHNA and YNFKEQ. V was shortened by 0 bases and J by 2 bases, with 14 bases between the two germline ends. The CDR3: CASSQDSGGLPGNTIYF. Here the CDR3 DNA reads TGTGCCAGCAGCCAAGACTCCGGGGGGCTTCCTGGAAACACCATATATTTT.

This clonotype was picked up a small number of times. The chain carries TRBV7-9 and TRBJ2-5; D unresolved. The CDR3 spans 12 residues. The germline V and J ends were trimmed by 7 bases and 2 bases, with 8 bases remaining between them. Germline V gene sequence: CDR1 SEHNR, CDR2 FQNEAQ (reference sequence). For the CDR3, the DNA is TGTGCCAGCACCAAAACTCAAGAGACCCAGTACTTC. Its translation is CASTKTQETQYF.

This clonotype has a handful of counts. This chain uses TRBV9 with TRBJ2-1, with 9 bases matching TRBD2. V dropped 0 bases and J dropped 4; count of bases not matched to a gene: 2. CDR1 is SGDLS, CDR2 YYNGEE, per germline. The CDR3 runs 15 residues. In nucleotides, the CDR3 is TGTGCCAGCAGCGTAGTAGCGGGGGATTACAATGAGCAGTTCTTC. Translation: CASSVVAGDYNEQFF.

This clonotype was counted at least ten times. V and J are TRBV18 and TRBJ2-1, with D possibly being TRBD1 (5 bases). CDR3 size: 14 residues. Germline V gene lookup returns CDR1 KGHSH and CDR2 LQKENI. V was cut by 4 bases and J by 6 bases, with 13 bases left in between. The CDR3 region is CASSRQGVTNEQFF. CDR3 DNA: TGTGCCAGCTCACGGCAGGGTGTCACCAATGAGCAGTTCTTC.

The chain is built from TRBV6-2 or TRBV6-3 and TRBJ2-3; 7 bases align to TRBD2. The length of the CDR3 is 15 residues. Germline V CDR1 and CDR2: MNHEY, SVGEGT. V was clipped by 8 bases and J by 5 bases; unmatched bases: 13. The CDR3 coding sequence is TGTGCCAGCGCCCCAGCGGGGCTTGAGGTAGATACGCAGTATTTT. Its protein product is CASAPAGLEVDTQYF.

This clonotype was counted ten times or more. J is TRBJ2-7 and V is TRBV18; the D gene is possibly TRBD2 (7 bases). Trimming removed 2 bases at V and 2 bases at J, with 13 bases between. Looked up from germline, CDR1 is KGHSH and CDR2 is LQKENI. There are 15 residues in the CDR3. The CDR3 protein is CASSPYGGPTYEQYV. The CDR3 DNA follows: TGTGCCAGCTCACCATACGGGGGGCCGACCTACGAGCAGTACGTC.

In this sample, this clonotype turned up many times. The rearrangement uses TRBV6-5 and TRBJ1-1, with D possibly being TRBD1 (5 bases). In germline, CDR1 is MNHEY, CDR2 SVGAGI. The length of the CDR3 is 14 residues. V was shortened by 6 bases and J by 5 bases, with 16 bases between the two germline ends. Here the CDR3 DNA reads TGTGCCAGCAGCCAGGTAGCGGGGCGAACTGAAGCTTTCTTT. This encodes CASSQVAGRTEAFF.

This clonotype has only a few counts. The chain carries TRBV18 and TRBJ1-1; 7 bases line up with TRBD1. The V and J ends lost 3 bases and 6 bases, in that order; junction bases with no gene match: 7. The CDR3 is made up of 14 amino acids. Germline V lookup: CDR1 KGHSH, CDR2 LQKENI. The CDR3 region has the DNA TGTGCCAGCTCACCCGGAGCGAGGGGGCCTGAAGCTTTCTTT. Protein product: CASSPGARGPEAFF.

This clonotype has more than one count but fewer than ten. This chain connects TRBV4-2 to TRBJ2-7; D is perhaps TRBD1 (5 bases). Germline lookup yields CDR1 LGHNA and CDR2 YNFKEQ. Trimming took off 1 base at V and 2 bases at J, with 15 bases between the two ends. This CDR3 comprises 16 residues. CDR3 residues: CASSQVPRGLTYEQYF. CDR3 coding DNA: TGTGCCAGCAGCCAAGTTCCAAGGGGTCTCACCTACGAGCAGTACTTC.

In this sample, this clonotype turned up many times. This chain uses TRBV5-1 with TRBJ2-2; D is unresolved. With 0 bases removed from V and 0 bases from J, the gap between germline ends came to 3 bases. The germline V gene encodes CDR1 SGHRS and CDR2 YFSETQ. CDR3 length equals 14 residues. The CDR3 bases are TGCGCCAGCAGCTTGGTCCCGAACACCGGGGAGCTGTTTTTT. Translating it yields CASSLVPNTGELFF.

This clonotype was found many times. This chain connects TRBV2 to TRBJ2-7; D remains unclear. V was shortened by 4 bases and J by 3 bases, with 1 base between the two germline ends. Germline values: CDR1 SNHLY, CDR2 FYNNEI. CDR3 length: 10 amino acids. CDR3 in DNA: TGTGCCAGCAGTGGCTACGAGCAGTACTTC. It translates to CASSGYEQYF.

This clonotype was counted many times. The chain joins TRBV2 to TRBJ2-1; D is perhaps TRBD1 (6 bases). The length of the CDR3 is 15 residues. CDR1 SNHLY and CDR2 FYNNEI come from the germline V gene. V lost 4 bases to trimming and J lost 6 bases, with 16 bases between them. DNA of the CDR3: TGTGCCAGCAGTGTCCGACAGGAGATTATCAATGAGCAGTTCTTC. Translated: CASSVRQEIINEQFF.

There are many counts of this clonotype. For the CDR3, the DNA is TGTGCCAGCAGCTTACCTTTTATGGGACTAGCGGGAGGGATTCGAGAGACCCAGTACTTC. It translates to CASSLPFMGLAGGIRETQYF. The gene calls are TRBV7-9 and TRBJ2-5, with 16 bases fitting TRBD2. The length of the CDR3 is 20 residues. Losses at the gene ends were 2 bases for V and 4 bases for J; bases not matched to a gene: 13. Germline V gene lookup returns CDR1 SEHNR and CDR2 FQNEAQ (reference sequence).

The gene calls are TRBV20-1 and TRBJ2-2, with TRBD1 as a possible D gene (6 bases). The CDR3 is made up of 17 amino acids. CDR1 is DFQATT, CDR2 SNEGSKA, per germline (reference sequence). The CDR3, as DNA: TGCTGCGCTAGGACGATGACAGGTGGTTATAACACCGGGGAGCTGTTTTTT. Amino acids: CCARTMTGGYNTGELFF.